One and the same sample provided the 16 T cell receptor beta chains below, sequenced in a study of blood T cell repertoires in COVID-19. TCRdb keeps only in-frame clones here, not all; method: immunoSEQ multiplex PCR. Here the sample spans 120,000 to 150,000 clones, roughly 76% being singletons. Sequenced: peripheral blood. These receptors originate from a human donor with acute or convalescent COVID-19. The donor label of this sample is uncertain.

To note about this clone: This may come from a read error, since a much larger clone is one base off. The V gene is TRBV11-2, the J gene TRBJ2-3; the D is unclear. V was pared by 5 bases and J by 2 bases, with 5 bases between. The germline V gene has CDR1 SGHAT and CDR2 FQNNGV. The CDR3 extends over 12 amino acids. The CDR3 bases are TGTGCCAGCAGCCACTACACAGATACGCAGTATTTT. Protein product: CASSHYTDTQYF.

CDR3 in DNA: TGTGCCAGCAGTCCCCGGGGGTGGGACACTGAAGCTTTCTTT. Translation gives CASSPRGWDTEAFF. The V gene is TRBV6-5, the J gene TRBJ1-1; TRBD1 might be the D (5 bases). The germline gives CDR1 MNHEY, CDR2 SVGAGI. V lost 5 bases, J lost 3 bases, and 13 bases lay in between. This CDR3 spans 14 amino acids.

The chain carries TRBV27 and TRBJ2-5, with 11 bases aligning to TRBD2. V was pared by 5 bases and J by 2 bases, with 7 bases of the junction left unmatched. There are 16 residues in the CDR3. CDR1 is MNHEY and CDR2 is SMNVEV in the germline V gene (reference sequence). The CDR3 DNA follows: TGTGCCAGCAGTCTCCGACTAGCGGGGTCTCAAGAGACCCAGTACTTC. Protein sequence: CASSLRLAGSQETQYF.

The V call is TRBV11-2, the J call TRBJ2-2, with a weak D call TRBD1 (5 bases). The germline V gene has CDR1 SGHAT and CDR2 FQNNGV. This CDR3 comprises 15 residues. V lost 2 bases, J lost 9 bases, and 16 bases lay in between. CDR3 nucleotides: TGTGCCAGCAGCTTATCCCCAGGGAACCCTAGGGAGCTGTTTTTT. Encoded protein: CASSLSPGNPRELFF.

This chain links TRBV6-5 with TRBJ2-7; possibly TRBD1 for D (6 bases). Germline V gene data show CDR1 as MNHEY and CDR2 as SVGAGI. There are 14 residues in the CDR3. V lost 6 bases to trimming and J lost 4 bases, with 16 bases between them. The DNA for the CDR3 is TGTGCCAGCAGCCGCGGACAGAAGGGGTACGAGCAGTACTTC. Amino acid sequence: CASSRGQKGYEQYF.

The chain has TRBV19 and TRBJ2-3; 8 positions agree with TRBD1. The CDR3 spans 17 residues. Germline V gene lookup returns CDR1 LNHDA and CDR2 SQIVND (reference sequence). V shed 3 bases and J 0 bases; nucleotides not matched to a gene: 8. CDR3 bases: TGTGCCAGTAGTATGCCGGACAGGGTTTCAAGCACAGATACGCAGTATTTT. It yields the protein CASSMPDRVSSTDTQYF.

The chain has TRBV11-1 and TRBJ1-6; D possibly corresponds to TRBD1 (6 bases). This CDR3 contains 14 residues. Trimming cost V 5 bases and J 9 bases, with 14 bases left between them. In germline, CDR1 is SGHAT, CDR2 FQDESV (reference sequence). The CDR3 bases are TGTGCCAGCAGCAACTCCGGGACACCTTCACCCCTCCACTTT. Translated, it gives CASSNSGTPSPLHF.

The chain has TRBV12-3 or TRBV12-4 and TRBJ2-7; no firm D call. This CDR3 region has 12 residues. Trimming removed 4 bases from V and 7 bases from J, with 11 bases in between. CDR3 region: CASSSLTGEQYF. DNA for the CDR3: TGTGCCAGCAGTTCCCTCACCGGGGAGCAGTACTTC.

This rearrangement joins TRBV12-3 or TRBV12-4 to TRBJ2-1; TRBD1 agrees at 8 bases. The trim removed 4 bases at V and 6 bases at J, leaving 2 bases unmatched. This CDR3 comprises 13 residues. The CDR3 loop reads CASSSRGLNEQFF. CDR3 nucleotides: TGTGCCAGCAGTTCCAGGGGGCTCAATGAGCAGTTCTTC.

The V call is TRBV9, the J call TRBJ2-2, with TRBD2 identical over 10 bases. This CDR3 is 16 amino acids long. Germline V gives CDR1 SGDLS, CDR2 YYNGEE. The trim removed 0 bases at V and 6 bases at J, leaving 5 bases unmatched. For the CDR3, the DNA is TGTGCCAGCAGCGTAGCTAGCGGGGGTAAGGCCGGGGAGCTGTTTTTT. This gives the protein CASSVASGGKAGELFF.

The chain carries TRBV24-1 and TRBJ2-1, with 10 bases matching TRBD2. Germline V gives CDR1 KGHDR, CDR2 SFDVKD. Losses at the gene ends were 5 bases for V and 6 bases for J; bases not matched to a gene: 3. CDR3 size: 14 residues. For the CDR3, the DNA is TGTGCCACCAGTGTCAAGCGGGGGGGCAATGAGCAGTTCTTC. Its translation: CATSVKRGGNEQFF.

V usage is TRBV3-1 (or the pseudogene TRBV3-2) and J usage is TRBJ2-1; D is possibly TRBD2 (6 bases). The V end was cut by 0 bases, the J end by 8 bases, with 14 bases between. The CDR3 spans 15 residues. Germline CDR1 LGHDT, CDR2 YNNKEL (reference sequence). The CDR3 is CASSQEPTLADEQFF. The CDR3, as DNA: TGTGCCAGCAGCCAAGAACCCACATTAGCGGATGAGCAGTTCTTC.

In this sample, this clone turned up a few times. The V gene is TRBV30, the J gene TRBJ2-7, with D unclear. The CDR3 spans 15 residues. Looked up from germline, CDR1 is GTSNPN and CDR2 is SVGIG (reference sequence). Trimming removed 0 bases from V and 2 bases from J, with 14 bases in between. This CDR3 is CAWSVGLGPTYEQYF. The CDR3 nucleotides are TGTGCCTGGAGTGTAGGATTGGGCCCAACCTACGAGCAGTACTTC.

This clone occurred a few times. V gene TRBV28 combines with J gene TRBJ1-2; D is perhaps TRBD1 (5 bases). V lost 8 bases and J lost 1, with 8 bases in between. Germline CDR1 and CDR2: MDHEN and SYDVKM. The CDR3 is 12 amino acids. CDR3 sequence: CASQGFNYGYTF. Written as DNA, the CDR3 is TGTGCCAGCCAGGGATTTAACTATGGCTACACCTTC.

The chain uses TRBV2 and TRBJ2-3; TRBD2 agrees at 7 bases. The CDR3 loop spans 14 amino acids. Germline lookup yields CDR1 SNHLY and CDR2 FYNNEI. V dropped 7 bases and J dropped 3; count of bases not matched to a gene: 7. CDR3 amino acids: CASTPLGGTDTQYF. In DNA, the CDR3 is TGTGCCAGCACCCCGTTGGGGGGGACAGATACGCAGTATTTT.

The chain recombines TRBV6-5 with TRBJ1-4, with a possible D match to TRBD1 (6 bases). The germline CDR1 and CDR2 sequences are MNHEY and SVGAGI. The CDR3 is made up of 14 amino acids. Trimming took 6 bases from V and 4 from J, leaving 12 bases between them. CDR3 DNA sequence: TGTGCCAGCAGCCAAGGGGGAAATAATGAAAAACTGTTTTTT. Its protein is CASSQGGNNEKLFF.